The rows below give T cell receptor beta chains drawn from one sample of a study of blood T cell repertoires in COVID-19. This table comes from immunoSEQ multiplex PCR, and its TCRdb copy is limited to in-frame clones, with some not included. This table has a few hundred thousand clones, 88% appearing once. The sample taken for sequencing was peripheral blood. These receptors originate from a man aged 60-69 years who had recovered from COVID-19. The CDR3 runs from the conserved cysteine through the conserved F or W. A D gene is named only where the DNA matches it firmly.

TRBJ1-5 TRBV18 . CASSPPGAGSPNQPQHF
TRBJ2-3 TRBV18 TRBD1 CASSPQGDRAPSSDTQYF
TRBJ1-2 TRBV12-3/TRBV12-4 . CASTPRQIYGYTF
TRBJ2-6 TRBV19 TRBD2 CASSTPGGSSGANVLTF
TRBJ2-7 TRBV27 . CASSSNPDRSYEQYF
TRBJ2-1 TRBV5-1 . CASSLGGGRHNEQFF
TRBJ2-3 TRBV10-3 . CAISEGEEADTQYF
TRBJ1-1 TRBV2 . CASSQPGKMNTEAFF
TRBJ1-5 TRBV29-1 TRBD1 CSAWTGGGQPQHF
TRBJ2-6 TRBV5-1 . CASSFGGPSSGANVLTF
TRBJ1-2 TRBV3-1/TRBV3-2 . CASSQDGGGFYGYTF
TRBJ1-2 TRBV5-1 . CASSLGGNYGYTF
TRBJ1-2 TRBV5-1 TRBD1 CASSLGGTGDYGYTF
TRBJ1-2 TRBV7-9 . CASSLALGEGYGYTF
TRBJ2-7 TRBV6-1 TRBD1 CASREDTGGFSYEQYF
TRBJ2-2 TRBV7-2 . CASSLASLNTGELFF
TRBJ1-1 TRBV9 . CASSVTGQDTEAFF
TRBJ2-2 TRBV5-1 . CASSLVIGGTGELFF
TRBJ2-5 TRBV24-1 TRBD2 CATSDRGLDKETQYF
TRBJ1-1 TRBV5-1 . CASSLAPQGAGTEAFF
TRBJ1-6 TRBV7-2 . CALGGGGESSPLHF
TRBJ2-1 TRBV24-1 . CATSDWAKDNEQFF
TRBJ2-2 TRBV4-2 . CASRGRQNTGELFF
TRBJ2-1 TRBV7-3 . CASTKGGDHEQFF
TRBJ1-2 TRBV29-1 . CSVGGQYGYTF
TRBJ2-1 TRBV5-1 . CASSLDGRSNEQFF
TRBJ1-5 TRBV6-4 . CATRDSNSNQPQHF
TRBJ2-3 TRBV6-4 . CASGGVSRDTQYF
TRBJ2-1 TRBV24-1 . CATTAGAGNEQFF
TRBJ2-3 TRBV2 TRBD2 CASSLAGKEYF
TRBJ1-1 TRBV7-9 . CASSLQGGDTEAFF
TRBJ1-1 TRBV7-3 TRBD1 CASSLAPTGQAFF
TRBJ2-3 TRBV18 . CASSPVRGTDTQYF
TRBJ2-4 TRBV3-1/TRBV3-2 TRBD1 CASKDSGQGAKNIQYF
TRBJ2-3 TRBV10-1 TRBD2 CASSESGGARDTQYF
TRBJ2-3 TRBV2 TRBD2 CASSVAGARDTQYF
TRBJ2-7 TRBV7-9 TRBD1 CASSLEVGAGDRGREQYF
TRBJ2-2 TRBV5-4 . CASSLKGPDTGELFF
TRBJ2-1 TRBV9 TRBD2 CASSISGGGLIDNEQFF
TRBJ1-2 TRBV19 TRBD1 CASSIDVFRGQGMGGYTF
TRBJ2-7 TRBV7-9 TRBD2 CASSLFVLAGSSYEQYF
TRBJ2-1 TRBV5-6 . CASSSIYRALNEQFF
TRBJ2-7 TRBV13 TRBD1 CASSPQGREQYF